This T cell receptor beta chain was retrieved from a study of blood T cell repertoires in COVID-19. In the study overall: From the United States, Italy and Spain came samples of acute and convalescent COVID-19.

Data came from immunoSEQ multiplex PCR; TCRdb stores just in-frame clones and leaves some out. The table shows about 310,000 clones, with roughly 88% occurring only once. This clone was counted between two and nine times. The germline V gene encodes CDR1 SGHRS and CDR2 YFSETQ. The CDR3 covers 16 residues. J was trimmed by 3 bases and V by 0 bases; bases with no gene match: 7. This chain joins TRBV5-1 and TRBJ2-3, with 7 nucleotides matching TRBD1. Sample: PBMCs or T cells enriched from blood (not recorded which). This TCR derives from a man aged 30 to 45 who had recovered from COVID-19. The CDR3 DNA reads TGCGCCAGCAGCTTGGCTACAGACAGGGTGACAGATACGCAGTATTTT. As protein: CASSLATDRVTDTQYF.